The sequence of this T cell receptor beta chain was determined in a study of blood T cells in healthy people across ages. From germline, CDR1 is SGHRS and CDR2 YFSETQ. This CDR3 contains 12 residues. The ends were cut back, 4 bases at V and 8 bases at J, with 10 bases in the middle. Caucasian individuals from Russia who were healthy and aged roughly 6 to 90 acted as donors. Per-sample yields of isolated PBMCs were at least 6 million. The use of a sample-barcoded 5' primer and a J-beta primer mix characterized a second PCR of about 7 to 12 cycles. MiXCR, applied by TCRdb to the 5' RACE reads, yields one record per CDR3 protein. The profile shows some 1.8 million distinct CDR3 sequences, around 40% of them singletons.

Input material: blood. The gene calls are TRBV5-1 and TRBJ2-1; possible D gene TRBD1, 5 bases. The receptor was derived from a human donor in good health. As DNA, the CDR3 is TGCGCCAGCAGCGTGACACAGGATGAGCAGTTCTTC. Translated, it gives CASSVTQDEQFF.